Here is one T cell receptor (beta chain) with its context. The record originates from a study of CD8 T cells in Susac syndrome. TEMRA cells were FACS-enriched, unlike CD8+ and CD4+ T cells, which were negatively isolated. CDR1 SGHTA and CDR2 FQGTGA come from the germline V gene. This CDR3 contains 13 residues. V was shortened by 4 bases and J by 7 bases, with 11 bases between the two germline ends. Reverse transcription of roughly 0.45 to 1 ug RNA used random hexamers. TCRdb re-derived calls from the immunoSEQ multiplex PCR reads in MiXCR, one entry per CDR3 protein. The repertoire holds tens of thousands of distinct CDR3 sequences, with just under 95% as singletons.

Material: CD4+ T cells from PBMCs. The source of this sequence is a human donor with Susac syndrome. V usage is TRBV7-3 and J usage is TRBJ2-1, with D tentatively TRBD2 (5 bases). The CDR3 spells CASSSDWTNEQFF. The CDR3 DNA reads TGTGCCAGCAGCTCGGACTGGACTAATGAGCAGTTCTTC.